This TCR beta chain was retrieved from a study of T cell clonotyping in hematopoietic cell transplantation. Study-level points and caveats: Few recipient clonotypes overlapped donors; over 95% were de novo at given depth. Recipient TCR diversity dropped after transplant; expanded clonotypes rose from day 30 to 180. Cells were unsorted, so CD4 and CD8 contributions were not separated.

As regards this clone: Its antigen is still unknown.

Trimming removed 3 bases from V and 1 base from J, with 6 bases in between. Germline V gene data show CDR1 as SGHAT and CDR2 as FQNNGV. CDR3 length equals 13 residues. Libraries were prepared by immunoSEQ multiplex PCR; TCRdb keeps only in-frame clonotypes and omits some of them. This repertoire shows just under 20,000 clones, approximately 79% found once; its top ten account for roughly 14%. The chain is built from TRBV11-2 and TRBJ1-1; D ambiguous. Input material: peripheral blood mononuclear cells. The TCR sequence derives from a man between 60 and 70 years old in good health. Some clones in this sample may be carry-over from other donors' samples. CDR3 DNA sequence: TGTGCCAGCAGCTTCGTGGAGAACACTGAAGCTTTCTTT. It translates to CASSFVENTEAFF.